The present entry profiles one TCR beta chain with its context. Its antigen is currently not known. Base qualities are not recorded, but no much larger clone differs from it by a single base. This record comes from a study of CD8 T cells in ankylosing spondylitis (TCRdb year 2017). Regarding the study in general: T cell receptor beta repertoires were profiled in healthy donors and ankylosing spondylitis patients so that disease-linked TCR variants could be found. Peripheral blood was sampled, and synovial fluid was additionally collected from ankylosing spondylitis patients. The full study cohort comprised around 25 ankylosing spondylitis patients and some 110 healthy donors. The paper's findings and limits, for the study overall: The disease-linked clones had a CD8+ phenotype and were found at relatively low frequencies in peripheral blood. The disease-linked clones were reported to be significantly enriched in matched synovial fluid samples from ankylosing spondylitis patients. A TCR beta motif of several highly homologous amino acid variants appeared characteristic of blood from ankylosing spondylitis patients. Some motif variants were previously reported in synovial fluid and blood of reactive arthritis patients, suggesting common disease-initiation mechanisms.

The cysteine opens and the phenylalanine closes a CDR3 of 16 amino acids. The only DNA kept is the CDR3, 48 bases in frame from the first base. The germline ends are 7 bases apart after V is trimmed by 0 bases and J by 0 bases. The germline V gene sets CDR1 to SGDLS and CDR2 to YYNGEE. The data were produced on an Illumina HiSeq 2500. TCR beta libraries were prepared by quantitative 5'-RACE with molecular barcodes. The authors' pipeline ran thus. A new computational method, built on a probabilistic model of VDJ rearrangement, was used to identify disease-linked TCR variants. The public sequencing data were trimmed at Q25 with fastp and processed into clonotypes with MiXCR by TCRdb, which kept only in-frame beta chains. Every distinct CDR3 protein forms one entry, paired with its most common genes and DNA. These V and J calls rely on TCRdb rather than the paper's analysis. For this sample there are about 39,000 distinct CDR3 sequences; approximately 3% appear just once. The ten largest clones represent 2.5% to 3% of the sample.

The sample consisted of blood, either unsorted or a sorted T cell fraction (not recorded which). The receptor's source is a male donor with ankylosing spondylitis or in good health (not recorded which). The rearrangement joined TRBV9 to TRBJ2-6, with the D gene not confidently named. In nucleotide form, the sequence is TGTGCCAGCAGCGTAGGACGACCCTCTGGGGCCAACGTCCTGACTTTC. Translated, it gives CASSVGRPSGANVLTF. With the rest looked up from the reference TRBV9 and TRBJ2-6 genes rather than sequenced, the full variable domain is DSGVTQTPKHLITATGQRVTLRCSPRSGDLSVYWYQQSLDQGLQFLIQYYNGEERAKGNILERFSAQQFPDLHSELNLSSLELGDSALYFCASSVGRPSGANVLTFGAGSRLTVL.